This TCR beta chain was observed in a study of T cell responses to AZD1222 COVID-19 vaccine (dated by TCRdb to the early 2020s). Regarding the study in general: TCR sequencing covered over 230 trial participants: 200 to 210 given two doses of AZD1222 and approximately 26 given two doses of MenACWY control vaccine. Trial participants were enrolled by age into subgroups of 18-55, 56-69 and 70-plus years, and around 150, 28 and 57 TCR-sequenced participants, respectively, were included in these subgroups.

Details on this clone: Its recognized antigen is unknown. Base-call qualities are not available, and no considerably larger clone is one nucleotide away.

The CDR3 regions of human TCRbeta chains were subjected to immunosequencing. In the original analysis: TCRs in the repertoires were matched against a reference library of SARS-CoV-2-specific TCRs that had been generated with the MIRA antigen-specificity platform. Breadth was defined as the fraction of unique TCRs that were SARS-CoV-2-associated, and depth was defined as the fraction of total T cells that were SARS-CoV-2-associated. Using the MIRA data, each spike-specific TCR was assigned both to the spike region to which the TCR was reactive and to a CD4 or CD8 class. Log10-transformed breadth and depth values were compared by one-way ANOVA with Sidak's multiple comparisons tests. What TCRdb holds here is the immuneACCESS table cut down to in-frame rearrangements. Part of the clones is not present; checked against another copy, under half of the missing clones reflect an unresolved V gene, and the others are unexplained. The V and J calls and the clone size are those of that table, but D and trimming were determined from the DNA. Across this sample there are about 150,000 clones, with 87% seen only once. Together, the top ten hold roughly a tenth of the sample.

V and J are trimmed by 9 bases and 1 base, and the gene matches miss 15 bases of the junction. In the germline V gene (reference sequence), CDR1 corresponds to SGHNT and CDR2 to YYREEE. The CDR3 spans 18 residues, from the cysteine through the phenylalanine. The sequence is cut down to CDR3 DNA, 54 bases in frame from base 1. The label giving this sample's time point can be read as: about 28 days (+/-7) after the second vaccine dose. AZD1222 recipients given second doses at about 4 weeks or at about 12 weeks were pooled, since spike-specific TCR depth and breadth were not found to differ between the two schedules. Samples from vaccinated people were obtained from the UK trials COV001 and COV002, which included a single-blind randomized controlled phase 2/3 trial of AZD1222 (ChAdOx1 nCoV-19) in healthy adults. For TCRbeta chain sequencing, PBMC samples from trial participants were taken at day 0 and at day 28 after the second dose.

Overall study results and their limits: Conclusions about previously exposed vaccinees were limited because only a handful of AZD1222 recipients were SARS-CoV-2 seropositive at baseline. A significant rise in spike-specific TCR breadth and depth was observed after two AZD1222 doses relative to day 0 and relative to MenACWY recipients. Because no day 14 peak-response samples were available, the repertoires could be characterized only after the peak T cell response. The whole spike protein was spanned by vaccine-associated CD4 TCRs, and dominant responses were seen in regions 160-218 and 743-854. Participants were mostly white British, with more females than males. The authors suggested clonal diversity may have been underestimated. In the small 56-69-year group, the increase in depth fell short of significance, most likely because of low power. Reportedly, close to half of the unique spike-specific TCRs recognized epitopes lying outside the regions that are mutated in the B.1.351 and B.1.1.7 variants.

The chain couples TRBV5-4 to TRBJ2-3; TRBD2 lines up with 12 middle nucleotides. The sample was peripheral blood, taken 28 days after the second AZD1222 dose. The origin of this receptor is an adult who received the AZD1222 COVID-19 vaccine. Here is the DNA: TGTGCCACCCAGTCGACTAGCGGGAGTGGGAGTGGCACAGATACGCAGTATTTT. This yields the protein CATQSTSGSGSGTDTQYF.